This is a list of T cell receptor beta chains from one sample in a study of OX40 agonist ivuxolimab in advanced cancers. TCRdb keeps only in-frame clones here, not all; method: immunoSEQ multiplex PCR. The table lists approximately 110,000 clones, 85% to 95% of them singletons. Sample: CD4+ or CD8+ T cells sorted from blood, taken in a trial of the OX40 agonist ivuxolimab. These receptors came from an adult with an advanced solid tumor such as melanoma, head and neck, liver or kidney cancer. Each CDR3 is given without its conserved first and last residue.

j_gene,len,v_gene,CDR3aa
TRBJ2-2,17,TRBV7-2,ASSLALRGGMRNTGELF
TRBJ1-1,10,TRBV7-8,ASSLGETEAF
TRBJ2-5,12,TRBV11-1,ASSLLAGGPAQY
TRBJ2-5,12,TRBV21-1,ASRPLAAQETQY
TRBJ1-5,12,TRBV18,ASSPPGQAQPQH
TRBJ1-1,12,TRBV7-2,ASSNGREYTEAF
TRBJ1-2,11,TRBV27,ASTQGLGYGYT
TRBJ1-1,13,TRBV2,ASRDRGRGNTEAF
TRBJ2-7,12,TRBV10-2,ASSGTGMIYEQY
TRBJ2-1,13,TRBV28,ASSPAGLAGAEQF
TRBJ1-5,13,TRBV7-2,ASSPWQNSNQPQH
TRBJ1-2,11,TRBV27,ASSLQGLNGYT
TRBJ1-4,15,TRBV25-1,ASSEYQGTGSDEKLF
TRBJ2-3,11,TRBV5-1,ASKQPDGDTQY
TRBJ2-3,13,TRBV30,ACTPTSGSTDTQY
TRBJ1-4,15,TRBV5-1,ASSLAPLRQTNEKLF
TRBJ1-4,14,TRBV6-5,ASSYTGHPTNEKLF
TRBJ2-7,13,TRBV13,ASSPGRGDLDEQY
TRBJ1-1,13,TRBV5-1,ASSLVPEDYTEAF
TRBJ2-1,16,TRBV10-1,ASSELFGTSGSYNEQF
TRBJ1-2,11,TRBV6-5,ASSQGENYGYT
TRBJ1-1,17,TRBV9,ASSVHASAGPRMNTEAF
TRBJ2-7,13,TRBV11-2,ASSLGLAGIYEQY
TRBJ1-1,9,TRBV11-2,ASSLEGSAF
TRBJ1-5,12,TRBV12-5,ASGGVYSNQPQH
TRBJ1-4,14,TRBV5-6,ASSLVFRGANEKLF
-,13,TRBV9,ASSVRGLGSYEQY
TRBJ2-3,11,TRBV19,ASRTTPTDTQY
TRBJ1-3,13,TRBV9,ASSVATGAGNTIY
TRBJ2-7,14,TRBV4-2,ASSQAAGQGSYEQY
TRBJ2-7,14,TRBV9,ASSVDSGGRTYEQY
TRBJ2-2,13,TRBV2,ASTLRLTNTGELF
TRBJ2-7,13,TRBV28,ASSFLRYHSYEQY
TRBJ2-7,12,TRBV28,ASSSTGGKYEQY
TRBJ2-2,13,TRBV7-3,ASSLGLAGTGELF
TRBJ2-6,13,TRBV30,AWIGQGAGANVLT
TRBJ2-1,11,TRBV4-3,ASSQVGVGEQF
TRBJ2-1,17,TRBV7-3,ASSLRSRGKTSGNNEQF
TRBJ1-2,13,TRBV25-1,ASSEWGGGNYGYT
TRBJ1-5,10,TRBV28,ASTINTKPQH
TRBJ1-5,11,TRBV7-8,ASSLWGDQPQH
TRBJ1-1,12,TRBV5-1,ASSYPLRSTEAF
TRBJ1-5,11,TRBV7-3,ASSLTENQPQH
TRBJ2-2,10,TRBV18,ASFRYAGELF
TRBJ1-4,12,TRBV28,ASNLEQGAEKLF
TRBJ1-1,13,TRBV2,ASSEYGVGGTEAF